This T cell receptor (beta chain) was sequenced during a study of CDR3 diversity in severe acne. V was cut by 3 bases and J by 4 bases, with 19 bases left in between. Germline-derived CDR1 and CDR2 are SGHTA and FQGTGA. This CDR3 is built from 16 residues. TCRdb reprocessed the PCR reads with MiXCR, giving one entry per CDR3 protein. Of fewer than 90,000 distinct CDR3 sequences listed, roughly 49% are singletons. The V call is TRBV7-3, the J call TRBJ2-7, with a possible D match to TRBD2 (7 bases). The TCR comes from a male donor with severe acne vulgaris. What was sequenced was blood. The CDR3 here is CASSFNGWGGQYEQYF. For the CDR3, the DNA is TGTGCCAGCAGCTTTAATGGTTGGGGGGGCCAGTACGAGCAGTACTTC.